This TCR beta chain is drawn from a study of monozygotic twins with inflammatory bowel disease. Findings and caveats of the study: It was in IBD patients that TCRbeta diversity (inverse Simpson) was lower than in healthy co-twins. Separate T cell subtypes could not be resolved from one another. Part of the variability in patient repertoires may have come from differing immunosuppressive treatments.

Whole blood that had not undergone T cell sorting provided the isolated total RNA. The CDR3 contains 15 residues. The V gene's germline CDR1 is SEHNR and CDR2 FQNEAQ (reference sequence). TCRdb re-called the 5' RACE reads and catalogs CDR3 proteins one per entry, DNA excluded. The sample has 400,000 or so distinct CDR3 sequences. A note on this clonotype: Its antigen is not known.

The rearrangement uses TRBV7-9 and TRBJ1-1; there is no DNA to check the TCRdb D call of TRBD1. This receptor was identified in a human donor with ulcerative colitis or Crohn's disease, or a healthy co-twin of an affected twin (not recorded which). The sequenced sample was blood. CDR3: CASSLVGQGASEAFF.